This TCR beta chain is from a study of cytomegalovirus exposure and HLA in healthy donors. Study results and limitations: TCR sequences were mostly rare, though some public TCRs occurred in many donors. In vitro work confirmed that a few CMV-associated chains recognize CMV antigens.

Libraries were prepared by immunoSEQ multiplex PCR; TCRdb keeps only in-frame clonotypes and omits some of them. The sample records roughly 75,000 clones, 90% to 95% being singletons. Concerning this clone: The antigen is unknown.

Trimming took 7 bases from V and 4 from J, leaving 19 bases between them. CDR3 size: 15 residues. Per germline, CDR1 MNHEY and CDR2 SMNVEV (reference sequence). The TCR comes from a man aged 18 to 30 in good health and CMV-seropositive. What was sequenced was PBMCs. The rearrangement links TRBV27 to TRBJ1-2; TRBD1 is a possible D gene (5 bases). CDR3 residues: CASTPRVQGGYGYTF. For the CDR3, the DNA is TGTGCCAGCACCCCCCGTGTCCAGGGTGGCTATGGCTACACCTTC.